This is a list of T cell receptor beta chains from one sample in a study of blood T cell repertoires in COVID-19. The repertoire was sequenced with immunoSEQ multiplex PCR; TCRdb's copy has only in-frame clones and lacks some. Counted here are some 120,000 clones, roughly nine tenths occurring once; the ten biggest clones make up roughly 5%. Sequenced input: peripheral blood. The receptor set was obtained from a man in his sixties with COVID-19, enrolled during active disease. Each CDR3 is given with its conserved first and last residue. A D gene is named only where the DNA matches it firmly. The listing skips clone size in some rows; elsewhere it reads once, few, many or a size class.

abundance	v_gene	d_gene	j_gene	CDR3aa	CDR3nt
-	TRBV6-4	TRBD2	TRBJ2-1	CASSDTSGTSRNEQFF	TGTGCCAGCAGTGACACTAGCGGGACTTCGCGTAATGAGCAGTTCTTC
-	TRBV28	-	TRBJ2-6	CASRSDSGANVLTF	TGTGCCAGCAGGAGTGACTCTGGGGCCAACGTCCTGACTTTC
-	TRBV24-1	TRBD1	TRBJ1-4	CATSDAGTGEKLFF	TGTGCCACCAGTGATGCCGGGACAGGTGAAAAACTGTTTTTT
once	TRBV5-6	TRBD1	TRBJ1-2	CASSLNRGGYTF	TGTGCCAGCAGCTTGAACAGGGGGGGCTACACCTTC
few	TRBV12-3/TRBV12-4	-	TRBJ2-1	CATGQGEQFF	TGTGCCACCGGTCAGGGCGAGCAGTTCTTC
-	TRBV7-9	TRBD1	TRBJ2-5	CASKMGQGGETQYF	TGTGCCAGCAAGATGGGACAGGGCGGCGAGACCCAGTACTTC
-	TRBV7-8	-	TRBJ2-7	CASSTSYSYEQYF	TGTGCCAGCAGTACTAGCTACTCCTACGAGCAGTACTTC
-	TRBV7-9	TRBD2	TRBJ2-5	CASSLWTSGRAKETQYF	TGTGCCAGCAGCCTCTGGACTAGCGGGAGGGCGAAGGAGACCCAGTACTTC
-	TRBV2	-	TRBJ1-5	CASSASDQPQHF	TGTGCCAGCAGCGCCTCAGATCAGCCCCAGCATTTT
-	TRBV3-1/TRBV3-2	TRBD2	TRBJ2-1	CASSQESMSGSQDEQFF	TGTGCCAGCAGCCAAGAATCTATGAGCGGGAGTCAGGATGAGCAGTTCTTC
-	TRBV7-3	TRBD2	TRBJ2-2	CASSSGTSGGELFF	TGTGCCAGCAGCTCCGGGACTAGCGGGGGGGAGCTGTTTTTT
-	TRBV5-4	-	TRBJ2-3	CASSSPGHRKTDTQYF	TGTGCCAGCAGCTCACCGGGACATAGGAAGACAGATACGCAGTATTTT
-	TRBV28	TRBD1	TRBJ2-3	CASSSDRGADTQYF	TGTGCCAGCAGCTCGGACAGGGGGGCAGATACGCAGTATTTT
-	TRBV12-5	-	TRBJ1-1	CASGLVPEYTEAFF	TGTGCTAGTGGTTTGGTACCAGAATACACTGAAGCTTTCTTT
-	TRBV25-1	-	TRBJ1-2	CASRSAEGLYGYTF	TGTGCCAGCAGATCGGCGGAGGGACTGTATGGCTACACCTTC
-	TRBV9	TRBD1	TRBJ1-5	CASSGDSNQPQHF	TGTGCCAGCAGCGGGGACAGTAATCAGCCCCAGCATTTT
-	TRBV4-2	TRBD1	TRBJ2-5	CASSQPGGTGMETQYF	TGTGCCAGCAGCCAACCTGGGGGGACAGGGATGGAGACCCAGTACTTC
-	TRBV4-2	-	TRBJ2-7	CASSQGTVTYEQYF	TGTGCCAGCAGCCAAGGGACTGTAACCTACGAGCAGTACTTC
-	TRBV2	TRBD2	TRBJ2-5	CASRPGAGGQETQYF	TGTGCCAGCAGGCCCGGGGCGGGGGGGCAAGAGACCCAGTACTTC
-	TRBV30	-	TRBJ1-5	CAWSRGTQPQHF	TGTGCCTGGAGTCGGGGTACCCAGCCCCAGCATTTT
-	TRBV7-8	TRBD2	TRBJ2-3	CASSPGLAETDTQYF	TGTGCCAGCAGCCCAGGACTAGCGGAAACAGATACGCAGTATTTT
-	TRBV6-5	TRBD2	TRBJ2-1	CAILRILAGGEQFF	TGTGCCATCCTACGGATCCTAGCGGGGGGGGAGCAGTTCTTC
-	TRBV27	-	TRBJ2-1	CASSRTEDEQFF	TGTGCCAGCAGTCGGACTGAAGATGAGCAGTTCTTC
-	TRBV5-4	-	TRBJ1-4	CASSSQEKLFF	TGTGCCAGCAGCTCCCAGGAAAAACTGTTTTTT
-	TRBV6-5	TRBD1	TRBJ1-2	CASTRGQALYGYTF	TGTGCCAGCACCCGAGGACAGGCGCTCTATGGCTACACCTTC
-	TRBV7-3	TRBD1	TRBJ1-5	CASSLRRNTGQGDNQPQHF	TGTGCCAGCAGCTTACGGCGCAATACTGGACAGGGTGACAATCAGCCCCAGCATTTT
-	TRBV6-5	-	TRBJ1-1	CASNSGTEAFF	TGTGCCAGCAATTCGGGCACTGAAGCTTTCTTT
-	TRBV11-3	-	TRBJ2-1	CASSLDRGGEQFF	TGTGCCAGCAGCTTAGACAGGGGTGGTGAGCAGTTCTTC
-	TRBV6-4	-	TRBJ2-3	CASSETSGPVDTQYF	TGTGCCAGCAGTGAAACTAGTGGGCCAGTAGATACGCAGTATTTT
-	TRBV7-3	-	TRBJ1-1	CASSLFGTSGANTEAFF	TGTGCCAGCAGCTTATTCGGGACAAGCGGTGCGAACACTGAAGCTTTCTTT
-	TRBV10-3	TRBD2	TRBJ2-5	CAISGGGETQYF	TGTGCCATCAGTGGGGGGGGAGAGACCCAGTACTTC
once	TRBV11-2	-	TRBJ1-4	CASSLGAQEKLFF	TGTGCCAGCAGCTTAGGGGCACAAGAAAAACTGTTTTTT
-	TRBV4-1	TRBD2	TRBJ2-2	CASSQVAAGGPTGELFF	TGCGCCAGCAGCCAAGTCGCAGCGGGAGGGCCCACCGGGGAGCTGTTTTTT
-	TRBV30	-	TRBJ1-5	CAWSVLGDQPQHF	TGTGCCTGGAGTGTACTCGGAGATCAGCCCCAGCATTTT
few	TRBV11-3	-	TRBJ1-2	CASSQGGDYGYTF	TGTGCCAGCAGCCAGGGAGGGGACTATGGCTACACCTTC
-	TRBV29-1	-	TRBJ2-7	CSVEGGLEGIHEQYF	TGCAGCGTTGAGGGGGGATTGGAGGGAATCCACGAGCAGTACTTC
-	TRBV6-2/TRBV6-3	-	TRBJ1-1	CASSYSKFRGGDTEAFF	TGTGCCAGCAGTTACTCGAAATTCAGGGGAGGGGACACTGAAGCTTTCTTT
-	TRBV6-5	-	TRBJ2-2	CASSYSTGRTGELFF	TGTGCCAGCAGTTACTCGACAGGGAGGACCGGGGAGCTGTTTTTT
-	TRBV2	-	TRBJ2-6	CASIESGSGANVLTF	TGTGCCAGCATTGAATCGGGCTCTGGGGCCAACGTCCTGACTTTC
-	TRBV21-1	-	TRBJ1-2	CASSKGLGGGNGYTF	TGTGCCAGCAGCAAGGGACTCGGCGGAGGAAATGGCTACACCTTC
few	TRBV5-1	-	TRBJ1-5	CASSLGGPDQPQHF	TGCGCCAGCAGCTTGGGGGGGCCGGATCAGCCCCAGCATTTT
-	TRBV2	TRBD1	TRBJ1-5	CASRSGTGGGNQPQHF	TGTGCCAGCAGATCCGGGACAGGGGGCGGCAATCAGCCCCAGCATTTT
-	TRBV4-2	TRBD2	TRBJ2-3	CASSQDRGAGGVGTDTQYF	TGTGCCAGCAGCCAAGATCGGGGAGCGGGAGGGGTTGGCACAGATACGCAGTATTTT
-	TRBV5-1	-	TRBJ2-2	CASRVTSNTGELFF	TGCGCCAGCAGGGTAACTTCGAACACCGGGGAGCTGTTTTTT
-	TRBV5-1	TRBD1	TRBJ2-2	CASSLGDRDTGELFF	TGCGCCAGCAGCTTGGGAGACAGGGATACCGGGGAGCTGTTTTTT
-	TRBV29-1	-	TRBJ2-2	CSAWGRGDTGELFF	TGCAGCGCCTGGGGCAGGGGGGATACCGGGGAGCTGTTTTTT
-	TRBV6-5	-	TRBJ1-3	CASSYRGDSGNTIYF	TGTGCCAGCAGTTACCGGGGAGACTCTGGAAACACCATATATTTT